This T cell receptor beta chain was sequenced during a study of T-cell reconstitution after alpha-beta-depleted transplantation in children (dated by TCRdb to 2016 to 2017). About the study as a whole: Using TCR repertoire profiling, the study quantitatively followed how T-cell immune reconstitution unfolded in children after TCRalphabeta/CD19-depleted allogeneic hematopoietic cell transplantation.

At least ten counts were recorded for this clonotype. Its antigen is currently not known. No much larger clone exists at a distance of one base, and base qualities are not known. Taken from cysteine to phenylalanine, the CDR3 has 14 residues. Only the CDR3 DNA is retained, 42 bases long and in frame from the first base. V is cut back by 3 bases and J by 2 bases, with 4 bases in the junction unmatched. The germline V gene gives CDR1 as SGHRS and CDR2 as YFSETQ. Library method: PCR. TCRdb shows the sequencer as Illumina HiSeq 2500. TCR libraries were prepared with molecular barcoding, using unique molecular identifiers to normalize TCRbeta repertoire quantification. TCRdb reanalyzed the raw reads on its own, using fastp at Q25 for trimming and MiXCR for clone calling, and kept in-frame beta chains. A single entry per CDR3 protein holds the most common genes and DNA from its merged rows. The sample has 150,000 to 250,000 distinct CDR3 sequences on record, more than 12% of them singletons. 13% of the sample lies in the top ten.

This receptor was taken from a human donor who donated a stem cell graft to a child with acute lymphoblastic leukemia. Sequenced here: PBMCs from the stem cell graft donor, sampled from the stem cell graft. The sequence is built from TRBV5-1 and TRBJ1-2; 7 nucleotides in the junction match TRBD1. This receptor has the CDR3 CASSWATGNYGYTF. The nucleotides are TGCGCCAGCAGCTGGGCGACAGGGAACTATGGCTACACCTTC.